These T cell receptor beta chains were read from a single sample in a study of response to subunit inactivated influenza vaccine. One entry per CDR3 protein results from TCRdb running MiXCR on the RT-PCR reads. This sample yields 400,000 to 650,000 distinct CDR3 sequences, of which around 7.7% are seen a single time; 13% belongs to the top ten. Specimen: PBMCs from blood, collected about 24 months after vaccination. The source of these receptors is a man between 50 and 69 years old who received an inactivated influenza vaccine. The conserved cysteine and the conserved F or W are not part of the CDR3 here. The order of the fields is V gene, J gene, CDR3 protein.

TRBV5-1,TRBJ2-7,ASSLTGMSGEQY
TRBV20-1,TRBJ1-5,SAQSGQHSNQPQH
TRBV7-6,TRBJ1-3,ASSLGTGSSGNTIY
TRBV5-1,TRBJ2-5,ASSLGASGRTGQETQY
TRBV28,TRBJ2-1,ASSSLAEPSNEQF
TRBV7-8,TRBJ1-2,ASSPRDLRTLGGYT
TRBV7-8,TRBJ2-3,ASSLGDRRDTQY
TRBV6-1,TRBJ2-6,ASSASFSGANVLT
TRBV12-3/TRBV12-4,TRBJ2-5,ASSGTVTQY
TRBV12-3/TRBV12-4,TRBJ2-3,ASSAGTSGRAIVQY